Below are 5 T cell receptor beta chains sequenced from a single sample in a study of T cells in Graves' hyperthyroidism and ophthalmopathy. The source material, RNA transcripts, was used to amplify TCR beta CDR3 regions. The study used the HTBI primer set for a first-round RT-PCR of the TCR CDR3. A single record per CDR3 protein comes from TCRdb applying MiXCR to the multiplex PCR reads. This sample yields about 400,000 distinct CDR3 sequences, of which more than 12% are seen a single time; about 18% belongs to the top ten. Sequencing used blood. These receptors all stem from a woman in her twenties or thirties with Graves' ophthalmopathy.

At least ten counts were recorded for this clonotype. The chain combines TRBV11-3 with TRBJ1-3; TRBD1 agrees at 8 bases. The CDR3 has 15 residues. CDR1 and CDR2 (germline): SGHNT, YENEEA. Losses at the gene ends were 8 bases for V and 0 bases for J; bases not matched to a gene: 6. The CDR3 loop is CASLDRATSGNTIYF. CDR3 bases: TGTGCCAGCCTGGACAGGGCCACCTCTGGAAACACCATATATTTT.

This clonotype was found many times. The rearrangement uses TRBV2 and TRBJ1-6, with D unclear. This CDR3 comprises 15 residues. The germline V gene has CDR1 SNHLY and CDR2 FYNNEI. Between the trimmed V and J ends, which lost 3 bases and 0 bases, there was a span of 6 bases. CDR3 residues: CASSDQSSYNSPLHF. In DNA form, the CDR3 reads TGTGCCAGCAGTGATCAAAGCTCCTATAATTCACCCCTCCACTTT. Combining the CDR3 with reference TRBV2 and TRBJ1-6 gives the whole variable domain EPEVTQTPSHQVTQMGQEVILRCVPISNHLYFYWYRQILGQKVEFLVSFYNNEISEKSEIFDDQFSVERPDGSNFTLKIRSTKLEDSAMYFCASSDQSSYNSPLHFGNGTRLTVT.

There are many counts of this clonotype. The V gene is TRBV20-1, the J gene TRBJ2-7; 11 nucleotides line up with TRBD1. The V gene end was trimmed by 4 bases and the J gene end by 2 bases; junction bases not matched to a gene: 7. Germline V gene sequence: CDR1 DFQATT, CDR2 SNEGSKA (reference sequence). The CDR3 is 15 residues long. The DNA of the CDR3 is TGCAGTGCTACCCACACGGGACAGGGGGCCTACGAGCAGTACTTC. Amino acids: CSATHTGQGAYEQYF.

This clonotype was counted ten times or more. The CDR3 here is CASSYSPTGYEQYF. The CDR3 bases are TGTGCCAGCAGTTACTCCCCGACAGGGTACGAGCAGTACTTC. The chain combines TRBV6-5 with TRBJ2-7, with TRBD1 matching 7 bases. V trimming: 0 bases; J trimming: 4 bases; junction bases outside the gene matches: 3. Germline V gene data show CDR1 as MNHEY and CDR2 as SVGAGI. The CDR3 spans 14 residues.

This clonotype was recorded many times. This chain uses TRBV2 with TRBJ2-3, with a tentative D call TRBD2 (6 bases). Looked up from germline, CDR1 is SNHLY and CDR2 is FYNNEI. V lost 3 bases, J lost 1 base, and 11 bases lay in between. This CDR3 contains 15 residues. The CDR3 reads CASSEEGRGTDTQYF. For the CDR3, the DNA is TGTGCCAGCAGTGAGGAGGGCAGAGGCACAGATACGCAGTATTTT. Full variable domain (rest looked up from reference TRBV2 and TRBJ2-3): EPEVTQTPSHQVTQMGQEVILRCVPISNHLYFYWYRQILGQKVEFLVSFYNNEISEKSEIFDDQFSVERPDGSNFTLKIRSTKLEDSAMYFCASSEEGRGTDTQYFGPGTRLTVL.